This T cell receptor (beta chain) was sequenced in a study of cytotoxic CD8 clonotypes in ibrutinib-treated CLL. Study information: Per sample, productive templates averaged almost 260,000 and productive rearrangements averaged around 100,000.

General study findings and limits: Clonality grew at ibrutinib response; at progression, it decreased back toward baseline.

Here immunoSEQ multiplex PCR was the method, and the copy in TCRdb shows in-frame clones only, minus some. The sample gives 150,000 or so clones, 80% of which show up once; 7.6% is in the top ten. This clone was counted a single time. Its antigen is not known. Other DNA sequences in the sample encode the same CDR3. This TCR came from a human donor with chronic lymphocytic leukemia. Sequenced here: PBMCs, sampled after 36 months of ibrutinib treatment.

CDR3: CASSFPGEDTQYF. CDR3 in DNA: TGCGCCAGCAGCTTCCCGGGTGAAGATACGCAGTATTTT. This chain joins TRBV5-1 and TRBJ2-3; D is unresolved. V was shortened by 2 bases and J by 5 bases, with 9 bases between the two germline ends. CDR1 is SGHRS, CDR2 YFSETQ, per germline. The CDR3 extends over 13 amino acids.